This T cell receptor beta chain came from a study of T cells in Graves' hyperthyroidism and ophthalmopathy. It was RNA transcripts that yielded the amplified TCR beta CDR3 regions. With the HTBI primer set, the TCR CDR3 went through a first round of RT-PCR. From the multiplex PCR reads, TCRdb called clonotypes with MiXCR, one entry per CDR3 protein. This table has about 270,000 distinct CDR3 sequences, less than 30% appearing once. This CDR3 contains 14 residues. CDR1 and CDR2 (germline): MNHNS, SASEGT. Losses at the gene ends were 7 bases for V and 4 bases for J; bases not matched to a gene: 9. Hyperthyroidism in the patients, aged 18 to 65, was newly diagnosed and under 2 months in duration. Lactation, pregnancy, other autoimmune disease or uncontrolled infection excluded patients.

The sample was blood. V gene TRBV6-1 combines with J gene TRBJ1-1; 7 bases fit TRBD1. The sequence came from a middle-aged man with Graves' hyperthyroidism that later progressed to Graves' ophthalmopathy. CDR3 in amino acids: CASKTGEFSTEAFF. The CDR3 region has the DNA TGTGCCAGCAAAACAGGGGAATTTAGCACTGAAGCTTTCTTT.